The 20 T cell receptor beta chains given below trace back to one sample, sequenced in a study of T cell responses to AZD1222 COVID-19 vaccine. Assay used: immunoSEQ multiplex PCR; TCRdb lists only in-frame clones, some missing. The repertoire holds around 100,000 clones, with about 87% as singletons. The material sequenced was peripheral blood, taken on day 0 of AZD1222 vaccination. These receptors originate from an adult in good health.

This clone has only one observation. The chain recombines TRBV12-3 or TRBV12-4 with TRBJ1-5, with D maybe TRBD1 (5 bases). V lost 5 bases to trimming and J lost 4 bases, with 6 bases between them. The CDR3 covers 12 residues. The CDR3 DNA follows: TGTGCCAGCAGTGCAGGGAATCAGCCCCAGCATTTT. Amino acid sequence: CASSAGNQPQHF.

This chain links TRBV19 with TRBJ1-2, with 9 bases aligning to TRBD1. The CDR3 extends over 14 amino acids. V dropped 10 bases and J dropped 4; count of bases not matched to a gene: 10. Per germline, CDR1 LNHDA and CDR2 SQIVND (reference sequence). CDR3: CATRGQGTFYGYTF. CDR3 coding DNA: TGTGCCACTCGCGGACAGGGGACTTTCTATGGCTACACCTTC.

The chain joins TRBV24-1 to TRBJ2-1; D may be TRBD1 or TRBD2 (5 bases each). The CDR3 is 16 amino acids. Germline V gene data show CDR1 as KGHDR and CDR2 as SFDVKD. V was shortened by 2 bases and J by 1 base, with 11 bases between the two germline ends. The DNA for the CDR3 is TGTGCCACCAGTGATTACGGGACGCTATCCTACAATGAGCAGTTCTTC. It encodes CATSDYGTLSYNEQFF.

The chain uses TRBV19 and TRBJ1-2; D is unresolved. The CDR3 has 14 amino acids. Germline CDR1 is LNHDA and CDR2 is SQIVND (reference sequence). Trimming removed 3 bases from V and 6 bases from J, with 14 bases in between. The CDR3 DNA reads as TGTGCCAGTAGTATTTCGGGCAAGGCGGATGGCTACACCTTC. Translation: CASSISGKADGYTF.

The J gene is TRBJ2-1, the V gene TRBV7-2, with 9 positions matching TRBD2. There are 15 residues in the CDR3. The germline V gene encodes CDR1 SGHTA and CDR2 FQGNSA. After removal of 3 bases from V and 7 bases from J, the junction contained 7 bases not matched to a gene. CDR3 nucleotides: TGTGCCAGCAGCTTCCCCCCTAGCGGGATTAATGAGCAGTTCTTC. Amino acids: CASSFPPSGINEQFF.

This rearrangement joins TRBV20-1 to TRBJ2-7, with 7 bases matching TRBD1. The CDR3 loop spans 13 amino acids. Trimming cost V 3 bases and J 6 bases; bases outside gene matches: 8. The germline V gene has CDR1 DFQATT and CDR2 SNEGSKA (reference sequence). The CDR3 DNA follows: TGCAGTGCTAGTCCCAATACAGGGGTCGAGCAGTACTTC. This gives the protein CSASPNTGVEQYF.

CDR3 residues: CASSQAVGATVSPLHF. Written as DNA, the CDR3 is TGCGCCAGCAGCCAAGCGGTAGGGGCCACGGTTTCACCCCTCCACTTT. The chain combines TRBV4-3 with TRBJ1-6; D might be TRBD1 (5 bases). Germline CDR1 is LGHNA and CDR2 is YSLEER. There are 16 residues in the CDR3. The V end was cut by 1 base, the J end by 9 bases, with 16 bases between.

V is TRBV19 and J is TRBJ2-5; D assignment may be TRBD1 or TRBD2 (6 bases each). Per germline, CDR1 LNHDA and CDR2 SQIVND (reference sequence). Trimming shortened V by 3 bases and J by 6 bases, and 11 bases separated the two germline ends. This CDR3 spans 13 amino acids. The CDR3, as DNA: TGTGCCAGTAGTATCCAGGGGAGGCAGACCCAGTACTTC. Amino acids: CASSIQGRQTQYF. The variable domain in full, with the rest retrieved from reference TRBV19 and TRBJ2-5, is DGGITQSPKYLFRKEGQNVTLSCEQNLNHDAMYWYRQDPGQGLRLIYYSQIVNDFQKGDIAEGYSVSREKKESFPLTVTSAQKNPTAFYLCASSIQGRQTQYFGPGTRLLVL.

The rearrangement uses TRBV6-6 and TRBJ1-2, with D uncertain. The germline gives CDR1 MNHNY, CDR2 SVGAGI (reference sequence). The CDR3 is 12 residues long. Trimming pared 8 bases from V and 2 bases from J, leaving 9 bases between. CDR3 amino acids: CASLWQNYGYTF. CDR3 in DNA: TGTGCCAGCCTATGGCAAAACTATGGCTACACCTTC.

This clone was detected only once. The chain has TRBV18 and TRBJ2-3; D may be TRBD2 (5 bases). CDR1 and CDR2 (germline): KGHSH, LQKENI. The CDR3 loop spans 14 amino acids. Trimming left V 3 bases short and J 5 bases short, with 12 bases between. DNA for the CDR3: TGTGCCAGCTCACCTGCCGCCGCGGGAGATACGCAGTATTTT. Protein product: CASSPAAAGDTQYF.

The chain recombines TRBV7-2 with TRBJ1-1; 12 bases match TRBD1. The CDR3 totals 15 residues. After removal of 5 bases from V and 2 bases from J, the junction contained 3 bases not matched to a gene. CDR1 is SGHTA, CDR2 FQGNSA, per germline. DNA of the CDR3: TGTGCCAGCAGCACCGGGACAGGGGGCAACACTGAAGCTTTCTTT. Encoded protein: CASSTGTGGNTEAFF.

V and J are TRBV19 and TRBJ1-6; D gene unclear. The CDR3 has 17 amino acids. Germline V gives CDR1 LNHDA, CDR2 SQIVND (reference sequence). V dropped 3 bases and J dropped 0 bases, with 12 bases sitting between them. The CDR3 sequence is CASSIGEPSSYNSPLHF. CDR3 sequence (DNA): TGTGCCAGTAGTATTGGTGAACCGAGCTCCTATAATTCACCCCTCCACTTT.

This sequence joins TRBV2 and TRBJ2-1; a weak D match, TRBD2 (5 bases). The CDR3 consists of 13 residues. Germline loops: CDR1 SNHLY, CDR2 FYNNEI. V lost 7 bases and J 10 bases, leaving 17 bases between the germline ends. CDR3 nucleotides: TGTGCCAGCACCTCTGATGGCGGGTTCGAGCAGTTCTTC. Protein sequence: CASTSDGGFEQFF.

This clone was counted only a few times. This sequence joins TRBV7-2 and TRBJ1-1, with 7 bases identical to TRBD1. Trimming took 2 bases from V and 11 from J; bases not matched to a gene: 14. The CDR3 has 15 amino acids. Germline V gene sequence: CDR1 SGHTA, CDR2 FQGNSA. This CDR3 is CASSLNGQAAWDAFF. Here the CDR3 DNA reads TGTGCCAGCAGCTTAAATGGACAGGCCGCTTGGGACGCTTTCTTT.

The V and J genes are TRBV7-2 and TRBJ1-6, with D possibly TRBD1 on 5 matching bases. The germline gives CDR1 SGHTA, CDR2 FQGNSA. Trimming left V 7 bases short and J 7 bases short, with 11 bases between. The CDR3 covers 13 residues. Here the CDR3 DNA reads TGTGCCAGCACCAGGGACGTCAATTCACCCCTCCACTTT. It translates to CASTRDVNSPLHF.

This chain connects TRBV7-2 to TRBJ1-5, with TRBD1 as a possible D gene (5 bases). CDR3 length equals 15 residues. CDR1 is SGHTA, CDR2 FQGNSA, per germline. Trimming removed 6 bases from V and 7 bases from J, with 19 bases in between. The chain's CDR3 is CASRPGTGGKQPQHF. As DNA, the CDR3 is TGTGCCAGCAGACCCGGGACGGGTGGGAAGCAGCCCCAGCATTTT.

This chain connects TRBV10-3 to TRBJ1-3, with D tentatively TRBD1 (5 bases). The CDR3 runs 13 residues. CDR1 and CDR2 (germline): ENHRY, SYGVKD. The ends were cut back, 7 bases at V and 4 bases at J, with 11 bases in the middle. Here the CDR3 DNA reads TGTGCCATCAAGACGGACATGGGAAACACCATATATTTT. It codes for CAIKTDMGNTIYF.

The chain carries TRBV24-1 and TRBJ1-4; D remains unclear. Germline CDR1 KGHDR, CDR2 SFDVKD. The CDR3 length is 12 residues. The ends were cut back, 5 bases at V and 12 bases at J, with 12 bases in the middle. The chain's CDR3 is CATSGTSGELFF. In nucleotides, the CDR3 is TGTGCCACCAGTGGCACGTCGGGTGAACTGTTTTTT.

This rearrangement joins TRBV11-2 to TRBJ2-3; 7 nucleotides agree with TRBD2. The CDR3 has 17 amino acids. Looked up from germline, CDR1 is SGHAT and CDR2 is FQNNGV. V was pared by 1 base and J by 1 base, with 8 bases of the junction left unmatched. CDR3 protein: CASSLAGGRRGTDTQYF. CDR3 DNA sequence: TGTGCCAGCAGCTTAGCGGGGGGTAGAAGGGGCACAGATACGCAGTATTTT. Drawing the rest from reference TRBV11-2 and TRBJ2-3, the complete variable domain is EAGVAQSPRYKIIEKRQSVAFWCNPISGHATLYWYQQILGQGPKLLIQFQNNGVVDDSQLPKDRFSAERLKGVDSTLKIQPAKLEDSAVYLCASSLAGGRRGTDTQYFGPGTRLTVL.

The chain joins TRBV23-1 to TRBJ2-1, with a possible D match to TRBD1 (6 bases). TRBV23-1 is known as an ORF, though its function is uncertain. The CDR3 runs 16 residues. The V gene lost 4 bases and the J gene lost 3 bases, with 16 bases spanning the gap. This CDR3 reads CASSPRDKRSYNEQFF. For the CDR3, the DNA is TGCGCCAGCAGTCCTCGGGACAAGAGGAGCTACAATGAGCAGTTCTTC.